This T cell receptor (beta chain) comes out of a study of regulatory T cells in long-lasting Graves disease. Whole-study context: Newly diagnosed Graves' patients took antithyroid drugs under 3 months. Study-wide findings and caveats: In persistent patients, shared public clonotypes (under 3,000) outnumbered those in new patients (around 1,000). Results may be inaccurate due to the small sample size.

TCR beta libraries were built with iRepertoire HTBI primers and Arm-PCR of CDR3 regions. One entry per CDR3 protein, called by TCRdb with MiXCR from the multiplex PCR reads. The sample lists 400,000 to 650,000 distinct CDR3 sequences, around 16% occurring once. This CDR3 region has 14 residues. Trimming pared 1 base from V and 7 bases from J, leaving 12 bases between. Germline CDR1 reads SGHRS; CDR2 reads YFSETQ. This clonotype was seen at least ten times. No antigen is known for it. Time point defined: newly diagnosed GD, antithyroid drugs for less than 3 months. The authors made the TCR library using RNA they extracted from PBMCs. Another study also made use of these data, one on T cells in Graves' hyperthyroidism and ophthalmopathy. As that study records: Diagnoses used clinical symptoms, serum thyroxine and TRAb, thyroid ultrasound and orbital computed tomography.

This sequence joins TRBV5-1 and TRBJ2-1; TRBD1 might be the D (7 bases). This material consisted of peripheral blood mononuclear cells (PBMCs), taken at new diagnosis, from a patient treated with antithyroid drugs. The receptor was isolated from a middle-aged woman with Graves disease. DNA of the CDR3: TGCGCCAGCAGCTTGCCAGGGGGGAATAATGAGCAGTTCTTC. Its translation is CASSLPGGNNEQFF.